This T cell receptor beta chain was retrieved from a study of Ad26.COV2.S vaccination and SARS-CoV-2 variants (dated by TCRdb to about 2021). Background for the entire study: Vaccine-arm donors were drawn from COV1001, a multicentre, randomized, double-blind, placebo-controlled phase I-IIa trial of Ad26.COV2.S in healthy adults. Dosing of Ad26.COV2.S was intramuscular, at either 5x10^10 or 1x10^11 viral particles, delivered as one shot or as two shots spaced 56 days apart. Sequencing of the TCRbeta repertoire served to evaluate the specificity and breadth of SARS-CoV-2-reactive T cell receptors following Ad26.COV2.S vaccination. A total of around 32 samples were included in the TCR-sequenced set, comprising roughly 19 Ad26.COV2.S vaccine recipients, 5 placebo recipients and 8 SARS-CoV-2 convalescent individuals. Participants in the trial were split at random into five groups of five each, receiving low-dose or high-dose Ad26.COV2.S once or twice, or else placebo on both occasions. Investigators remained blinded to trial group allocation during experiments and outcome assessment.

TCRbeta CDR3 regions were sequenced with the immunoSEQ Assay. After extraction, genomic DNA underwent amplification by bias-controlled multiplex PCR, followed by high-throughput sequencing. The original pipeline was this. To quantify the absolute abundance of every unique TCRbeta CDR3 region, sequences were collapsed and filtered. T cell fraction was estimated by normalizing TCRbeta template counts to usable DNA, with usable DNA measured through amplification of reference genes found in all nucleated cells. Repertoire TCRs were annotated as SARS-CoV-2-specific by exact matching of V gene, CDR3 amino acid sequence and J gene to a known reactive TCR set. The reference SARS-CoV-2 TCR set was derived from MIRA and filtered for enrichment in COVID-19-positive ImmuneCODE repertoires, a step that removed public or cross-reactive TCRs. Using the MIRA antigens, annotated TCRs were further analysed by specific ORF or by position within an ORF. Depth was the summed frequency of annotated unique rearrangements, while breadth was defined as annotated unique rearrangements over total unique productive rearrangements. Two-sided Wilcoxon rank-sum tests were applied when comparing TCR breadth between groups. TCRdb mirrors the immuneACCESS table, restricted to in-frame sequences. Some clones are absent from its copies; in checked studies, under half trace to an unresolved V gene, and the reason for the others is unknown. The V and J calls and clone size were taken over from that table, and D and trimming were inferred from the DNA. This sample gives approximately 400,000 clones in total; roughly 84% of them show up just once. Around 3% of the sample rests with the top ten.

To note about this clone: There is no known antigen for this receptor. The sample holds no much larger clone one base away, and base qualities are not on file.

The treatment or condition label, as the study defines it: some 19 received Ad26.COV2.S at low or high dose, single or two shots; roughly five received placebo; per-sample allocation not given. Repertoires of vaccine and placebo recipients were sequenced from samples taken on day 63 after the first injection. Between 29 July and 7 August 2020, Cohort 1b enrolled around 25 adults aged 18-55 years at one site in Boston, USA. Ad26.COV2.S consisted of a replication-incompetent adenovirus type 26 vector by which a prefusion-stabilized SARS-CoV-2 spike protein from the original Wuhan strain was expressed. Germline trimming: 5 bases from V, 4 bases from J; junction bases outside gene matches: 4. Spanning cysteine to phenylalanine, the CDR3 consists of 15 amino acids. Only CDR3 DNA is held: 45 bases, read in frame from base 1. Reading the germline V gene (reference sequence) gives CDR1 PRHDT and CDR2 FYEKMQ.

Here is what the overall study found, with its caveats: Ad26.COV2.S recipients had higher spike-specific TCR breadth than placebo recipients (P = 0.0014). Vaccine and placebo recipients had similar non-spike TCR breadth, a finding consistent with the vaccine containing only spike. After vaccination, spike-specific CD8+ and CD4+ T cell responses were reported to show substantial breadth. The study was not powered for comparison of responses between vaccine doses or regimens. According to the authors, total T cell responses may have been underestimated by the TCR breadth and depth analyses.

The source of this sequence is a person aged 18-65 years who received the Ad26.COV2.S COVID-19 vaccine or a placebo. This specimen was peripheral blood, taken in a trial of Ad26.COV2.S vaccine versus placebo. The sequence links TRBV13 to TRBJ2-3; TRBD2 agrees with 12 junctional bases. The CDR3 corresponds to CASSHLAGGPDTQYF. The nucleotides are TGTGCCAGCAGCCATCTAGCGGGAGGGCCAGATACGCAGTATTTT.